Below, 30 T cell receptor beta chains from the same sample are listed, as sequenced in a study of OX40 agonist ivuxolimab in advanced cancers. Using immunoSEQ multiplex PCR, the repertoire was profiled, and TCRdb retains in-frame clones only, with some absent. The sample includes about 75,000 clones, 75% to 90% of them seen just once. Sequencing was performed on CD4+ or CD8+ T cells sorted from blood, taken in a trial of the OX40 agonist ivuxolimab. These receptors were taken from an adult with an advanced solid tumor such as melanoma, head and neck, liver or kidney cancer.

CDR3 loop: CASSSDRQETQYF. CDR3 DNA: TGTGCCAGCAGCTCCGACCGGCAAGAGACCCAGTACTTC. The chain employs TRBV7-7 and TRBJ2-5; no firm D call. The CDR3 totals 13 residues. The V end was cut by 4 bases, the J end by 2 bases, with 8 bases between. Germline CDR1 reads SSHAT; CDR2 reads FNYEAQ (reference sequence).

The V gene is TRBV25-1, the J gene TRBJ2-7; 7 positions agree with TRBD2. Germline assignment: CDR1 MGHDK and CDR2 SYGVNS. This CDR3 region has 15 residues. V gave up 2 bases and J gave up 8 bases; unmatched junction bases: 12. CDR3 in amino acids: CASSEAGRGEQKQYF. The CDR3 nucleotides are TGTGCCAGCAGTGAAGCGGGGAGGGGAGAACAAAAGCAGTACTTC.

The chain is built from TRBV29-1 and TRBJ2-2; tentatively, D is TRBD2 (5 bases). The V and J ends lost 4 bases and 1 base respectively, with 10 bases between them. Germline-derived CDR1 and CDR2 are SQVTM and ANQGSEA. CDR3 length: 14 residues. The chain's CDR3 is CSVVGLRNTGELFF. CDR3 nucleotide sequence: TGCAGCGTTGTCGGACTGCGGAACACCGGGGAGCTGTTTTTT.

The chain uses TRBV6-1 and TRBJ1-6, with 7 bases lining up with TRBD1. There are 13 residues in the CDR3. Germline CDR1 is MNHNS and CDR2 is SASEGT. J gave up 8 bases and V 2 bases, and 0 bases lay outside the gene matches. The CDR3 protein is CASSETGDSPLHF. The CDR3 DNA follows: TGTGCCAGCAGTGAAACAGGGGATTCACCCCTCCACTTT.

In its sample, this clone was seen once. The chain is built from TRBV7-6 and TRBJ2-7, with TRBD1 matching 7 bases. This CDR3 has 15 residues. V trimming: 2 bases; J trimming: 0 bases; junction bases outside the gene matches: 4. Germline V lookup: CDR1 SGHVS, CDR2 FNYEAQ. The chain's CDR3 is CASSLLTGNSYEQYF. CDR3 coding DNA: TGTGCCAGCAGCTTATTGACAGGGAACTCCTACGAGCAGTACTTC.

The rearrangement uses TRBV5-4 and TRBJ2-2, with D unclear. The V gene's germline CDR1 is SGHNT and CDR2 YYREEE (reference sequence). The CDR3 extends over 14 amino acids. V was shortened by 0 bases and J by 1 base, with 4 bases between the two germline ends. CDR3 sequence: CASSLEGNTGELFF. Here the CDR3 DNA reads TGTGCCAGCAGCTTGGAGGGGAACACCGGGGAGCTGTTTTTT.

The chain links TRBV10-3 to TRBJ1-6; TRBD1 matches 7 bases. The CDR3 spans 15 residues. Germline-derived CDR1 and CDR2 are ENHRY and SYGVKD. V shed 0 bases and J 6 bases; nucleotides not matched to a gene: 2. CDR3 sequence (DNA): TGTGCCATCAGTGAGTCGGGACAGCCTAATTCACCCCTCCACTTT. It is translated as CAISESGQPNSPLHF.

The CDR3 DNA reads as TGTGCCAGCGACGGGACGTCCTTGACCCAGTACTTC. Translated, it gives CASDGTSLTQYF. The V gene is TRBV6-1, the J gene TRBJ2-5, with D tentatively TRBD1 or TRBD2 (5 bases each). The ends were cut back, 8 bases at V and 7 bases at J, with 14 bases in the middle. CDR3 length: 12 amino acids. Per germline, CDR1 MNHNS and CDR2 SASEGT.

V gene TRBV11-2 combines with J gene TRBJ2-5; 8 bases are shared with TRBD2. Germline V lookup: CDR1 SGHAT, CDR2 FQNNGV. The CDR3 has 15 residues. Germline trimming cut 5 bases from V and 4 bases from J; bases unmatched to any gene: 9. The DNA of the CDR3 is TGTGCCAGCAGCACCACACGGGGGGGAGGAGAGACCCAGTACTTC. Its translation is CASSTTRGGGETQYF.

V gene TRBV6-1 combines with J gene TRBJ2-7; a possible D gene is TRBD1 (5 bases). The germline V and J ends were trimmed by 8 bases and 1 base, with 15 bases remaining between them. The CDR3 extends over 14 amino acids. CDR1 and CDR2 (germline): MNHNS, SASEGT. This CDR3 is CASLRTTQSYEQYF. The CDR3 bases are TGTGCCAGCTTGAGGACAACCCAATCCTACGAGCAGTACTTC.

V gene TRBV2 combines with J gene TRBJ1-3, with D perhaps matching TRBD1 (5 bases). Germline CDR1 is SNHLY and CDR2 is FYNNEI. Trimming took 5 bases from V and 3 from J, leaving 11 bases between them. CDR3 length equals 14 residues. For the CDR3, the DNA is TGTGCCAGCAGTTCCGGGACGGTTGGAAACACCATATATTTT. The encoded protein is CASSSGTVGNTIYF.

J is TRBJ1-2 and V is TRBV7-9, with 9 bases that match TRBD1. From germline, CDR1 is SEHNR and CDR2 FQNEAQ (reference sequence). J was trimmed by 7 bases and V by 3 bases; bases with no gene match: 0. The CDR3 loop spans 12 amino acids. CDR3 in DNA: TGTGCCAGCAGCTTGGGACAGGGTGGCTACACCTTC. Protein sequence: CASSLGQGGYTF.

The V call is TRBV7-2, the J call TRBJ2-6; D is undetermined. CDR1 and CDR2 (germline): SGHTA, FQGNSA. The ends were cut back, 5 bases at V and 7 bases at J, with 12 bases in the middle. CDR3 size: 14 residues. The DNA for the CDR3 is TGTGCCAGCAGCCTGCCCTCGTCAGCCAACGTCCTGACTTTC. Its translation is CASSLPSSANVLTF.

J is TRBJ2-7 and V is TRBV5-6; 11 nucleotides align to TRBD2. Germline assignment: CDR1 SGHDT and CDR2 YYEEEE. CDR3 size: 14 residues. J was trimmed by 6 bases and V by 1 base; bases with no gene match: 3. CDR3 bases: TGTGCCAGCAGCTTGCTAGCGGGGGGAGGCGAGCAGTACTTC. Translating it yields CASSLLAGGGEQYF.

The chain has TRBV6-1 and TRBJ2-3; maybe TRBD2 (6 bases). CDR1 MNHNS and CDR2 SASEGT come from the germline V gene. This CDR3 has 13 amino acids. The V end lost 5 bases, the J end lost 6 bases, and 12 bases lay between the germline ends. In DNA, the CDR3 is TGTGCCAGCAGTTCTCGGAGCGGGGATACGCAGTATTTT. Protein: CASSSRSGDTQYF.

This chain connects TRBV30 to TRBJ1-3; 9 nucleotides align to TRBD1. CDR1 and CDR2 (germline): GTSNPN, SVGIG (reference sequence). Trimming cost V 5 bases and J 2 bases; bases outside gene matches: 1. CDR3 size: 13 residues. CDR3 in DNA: TGTGCCTGGGGGACAGGGACTGGAAACACCATATATTTT. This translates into CAWGTGTGNTIYF.

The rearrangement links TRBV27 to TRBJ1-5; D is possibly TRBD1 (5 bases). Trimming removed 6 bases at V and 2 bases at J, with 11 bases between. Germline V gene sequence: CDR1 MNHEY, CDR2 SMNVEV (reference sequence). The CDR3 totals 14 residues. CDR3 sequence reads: CASSPQGRNQPQHF. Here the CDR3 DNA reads TGTGCCAGCAGCCCCCAGGGCCGCAATCAGCCCCAGCATTTT.

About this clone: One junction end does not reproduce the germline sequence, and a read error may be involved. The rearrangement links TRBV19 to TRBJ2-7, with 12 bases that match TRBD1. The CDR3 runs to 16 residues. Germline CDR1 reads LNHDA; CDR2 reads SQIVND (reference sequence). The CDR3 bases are TGTGCCAGTAAAATTTCCGGGACAGGGGGCTCCTCCGAGCAGTACTTC. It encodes CASKISGTGGSSEQYF. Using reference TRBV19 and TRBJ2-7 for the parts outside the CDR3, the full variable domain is DGGITQSPKYLFRKEGQNVTLSCEQNLNHDAMYWYRQDPGQGLRLIYYSQIVNDFQKGDIAEGYSVSREKKESFPLTVTSAQKNPTAFYLCASKISGTGGSSEQYFGPGTRLTVT.

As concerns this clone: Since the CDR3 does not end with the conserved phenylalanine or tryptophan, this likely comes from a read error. CDR3 amino acids: CASSKFGTGGNYGYTL. The CDR3 nucleotides read TGTGCCAGCAGTAAGTTTGGGACAGGGGGCAACTATGGCTACACCCTC. The rearrangement uses TRBV9 and TRBJ1-2; TRBD1 matches 12 bases. The CDR3 runs 16 residues. Germline V lookup: CDR1 SGDLS, CDR2 YYNGEE. Trimming removed 5 bases from V and 2 bases from J; junction bases left unmatched: 7.

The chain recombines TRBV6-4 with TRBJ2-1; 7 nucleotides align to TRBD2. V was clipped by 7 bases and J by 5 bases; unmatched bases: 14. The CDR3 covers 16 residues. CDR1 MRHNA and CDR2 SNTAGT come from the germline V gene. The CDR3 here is CASTKEGGSGHNEQFF. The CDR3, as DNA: TGTGCCAGCACCAAAGAGGGAGGGTCGGGGCACAATGAGCAGTTCTTC.

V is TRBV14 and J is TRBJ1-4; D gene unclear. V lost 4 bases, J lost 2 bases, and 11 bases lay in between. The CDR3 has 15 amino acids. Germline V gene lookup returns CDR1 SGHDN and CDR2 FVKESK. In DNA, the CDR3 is TGTGCCAGCAGCCGAAATATGGGGACTAATGAAAAACTGTTTTTT. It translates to CASSRNMGTNEKLFF.

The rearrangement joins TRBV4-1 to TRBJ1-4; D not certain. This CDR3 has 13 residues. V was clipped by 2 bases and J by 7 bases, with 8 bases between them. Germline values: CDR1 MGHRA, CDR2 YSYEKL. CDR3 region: CASSQWQSEKLFF. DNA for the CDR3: TGCGCCAGCAGCCAATGGCAGAGTGAAAAACTGTTTTTT.

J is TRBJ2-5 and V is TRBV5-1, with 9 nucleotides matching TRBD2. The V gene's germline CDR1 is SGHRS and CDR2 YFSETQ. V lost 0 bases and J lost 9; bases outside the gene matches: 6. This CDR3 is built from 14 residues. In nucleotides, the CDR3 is TGCGCCAGCAGCTTGGGGCTAGCGGGGCCCTCCCAGTACTTC. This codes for CASSLGLAGPSQYF.

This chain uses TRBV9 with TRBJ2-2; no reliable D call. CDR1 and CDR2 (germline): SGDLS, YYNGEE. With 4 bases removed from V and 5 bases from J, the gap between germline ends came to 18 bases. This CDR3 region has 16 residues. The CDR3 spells CASSPRPTATTGELFF. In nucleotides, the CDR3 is TGTGCCAGCAGCCCCCGGCCGACCGCGACGACCGGGGAGCTGTTTTTT.

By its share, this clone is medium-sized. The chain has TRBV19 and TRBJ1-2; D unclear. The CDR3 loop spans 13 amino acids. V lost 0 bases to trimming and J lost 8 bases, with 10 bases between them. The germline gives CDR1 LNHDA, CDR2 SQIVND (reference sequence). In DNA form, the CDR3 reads TGTGCCAGTAGTATAGAAGCGTGGGAAGGCTACACCTTC. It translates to CASSIEAWEGYTF.

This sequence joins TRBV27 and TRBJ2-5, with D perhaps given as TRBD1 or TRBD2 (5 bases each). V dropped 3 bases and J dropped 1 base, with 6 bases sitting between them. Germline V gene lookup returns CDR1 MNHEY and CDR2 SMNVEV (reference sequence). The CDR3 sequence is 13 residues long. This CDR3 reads CASSFGAQETQYF. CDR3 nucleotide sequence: TGTGCCAGCAGTTTCGGGGCCCAAGAGACCCAGTACTTC.

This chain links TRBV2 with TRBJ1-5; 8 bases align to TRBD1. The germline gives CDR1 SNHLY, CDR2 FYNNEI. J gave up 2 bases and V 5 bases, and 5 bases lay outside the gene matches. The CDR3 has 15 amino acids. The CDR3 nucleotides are TGTGCCAGCAGTCCGCCGACAGGGGGCAATCAGCCCCAGCATTTT. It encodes CASSPPTGGNQPQHF. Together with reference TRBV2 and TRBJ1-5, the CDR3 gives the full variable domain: EPEVTQTPSHQVTQMGQEVILRCVPISNHLYFYWYRQILGQKVEFLVSFYNNEISEKSEIFDDQFSVERPDGSNFTLKIRSTKLEDSAMYFCASSPPTGGNQPQHFGDGTRLSIL.

CDR3 DNA: TGTGCCAGCAGCTTGATGTCGGGGAATAATTCACCCCTCCACTTT. This gives the protein CASSLMSGNNSPLHF. This chain uses TRBV5-4 with TRBJ1-6; unclear D gene. This CDR3 is 15 amino acids long. The germline CDR1 and CDR2 sequences are SGHNT and YYREEE (reference sequence). V was shortened by 1 base and J by 5 bases, with 10 bases between the two germline ends.

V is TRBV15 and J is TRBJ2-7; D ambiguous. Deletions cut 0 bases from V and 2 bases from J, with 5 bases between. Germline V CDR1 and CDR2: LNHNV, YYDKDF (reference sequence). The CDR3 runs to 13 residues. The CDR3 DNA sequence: TGTGCCACCAGCAGAGATTCTGCCTACGAGCAGTACTTC. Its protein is CATSRDSAYEQYF.

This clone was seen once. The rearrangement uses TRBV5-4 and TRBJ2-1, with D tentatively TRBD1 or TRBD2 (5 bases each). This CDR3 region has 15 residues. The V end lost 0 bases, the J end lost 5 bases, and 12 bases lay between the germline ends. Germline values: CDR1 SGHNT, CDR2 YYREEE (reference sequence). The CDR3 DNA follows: TGTGCCAGCAGCTTGGGGGTCGGGGCCGACAATGAGCAGTTCTTC. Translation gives CASSLGVGADNEQFF.